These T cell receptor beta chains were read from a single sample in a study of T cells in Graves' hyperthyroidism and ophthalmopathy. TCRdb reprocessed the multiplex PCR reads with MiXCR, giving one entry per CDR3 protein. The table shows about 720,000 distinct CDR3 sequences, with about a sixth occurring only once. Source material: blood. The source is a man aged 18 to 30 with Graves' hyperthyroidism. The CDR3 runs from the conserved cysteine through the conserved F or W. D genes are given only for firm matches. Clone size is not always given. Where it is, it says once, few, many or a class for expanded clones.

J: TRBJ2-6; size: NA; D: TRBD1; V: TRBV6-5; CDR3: CASSYRWTGGKANVLTF; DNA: TGTGCCAGCAGTTACCGCTGGACAGGGGGCAAGGCCAACGTCCTGACTTTC
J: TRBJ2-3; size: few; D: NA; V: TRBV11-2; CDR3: CASSLVSELYVETSTDTQYF; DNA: TGTGCCAGCAGCTTAGTCTCAGAGCTCTACGTAGAGACTAGCACAGATACGCAGTATTTT
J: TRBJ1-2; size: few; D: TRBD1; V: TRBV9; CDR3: CASSQNRGAYGYTF; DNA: TGTGCCAGCAGTCAAAACAGGGGGGCCTATGGCTACACCTTC
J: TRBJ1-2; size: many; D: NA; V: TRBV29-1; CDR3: CSVDGSYGYTF; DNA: TGCAGCGTTGACGGGTCCTATGGCTACACCTTC
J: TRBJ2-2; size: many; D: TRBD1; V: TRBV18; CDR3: CASSQADRADTGELFF; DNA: TGTGCCAGCTCTCAAGCCGACAGGGCGGACACCGGGGAGCTGTTTTTT
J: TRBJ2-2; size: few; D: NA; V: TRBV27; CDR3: CASSFTSGAWNTGELFF; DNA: TGTGCCAGCAGTTTCACCTCGGGGGCCTGGAACACCGGGGAGCTGTTTTTT
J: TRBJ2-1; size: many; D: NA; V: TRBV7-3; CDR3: CASSLTFSSEQFF; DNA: TGTGCCAGCAGCTTAACGTTTAGCAGTGAGCAGTTCTTC
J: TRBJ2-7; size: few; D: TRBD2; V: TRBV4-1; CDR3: CASSQKPGLGSYEQYF; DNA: TGCGCCAGCAGCCAGAAACCGGGACTAGGGTCCTACGAGCAGTACTTC
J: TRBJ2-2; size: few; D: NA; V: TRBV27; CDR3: CASSLWGARGTGELFF; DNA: TGTGCCAGCAGTTTATGGGGGGCGCGGGGCACCGGGGAGCTGTTTTTT
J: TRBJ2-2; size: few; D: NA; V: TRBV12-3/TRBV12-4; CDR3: CASGVAGSNTGELFF; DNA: TGTGCCAGCGGAGTGGCGGGGTCGAACACCGGGGAGCTGTTTTTT
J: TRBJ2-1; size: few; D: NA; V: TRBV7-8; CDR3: CASSFYVEQFF; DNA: TGTGCCAGCAGCTTTTACGTTGAGCAGTTCTTC
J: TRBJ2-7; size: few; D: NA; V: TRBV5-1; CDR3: CASSLGQGWTEAEEEQYF; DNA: TGCGCCAGCAGCTTGGGGCAGGGGTGGACCGAGGCGGAGGAAGAGCAGTACTTC
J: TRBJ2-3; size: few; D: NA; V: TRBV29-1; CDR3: CSLRRGLLTDTQYF; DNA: TGCAGCTTGCGTCGGGGCCTTCTGACAGATACGCAGTATTTT
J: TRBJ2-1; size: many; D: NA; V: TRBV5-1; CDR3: CASSLDPAYNEQFF; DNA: TGCGCCAGCAGCTTGGACCCAGCCTACAATGAGCAGTTCTTC
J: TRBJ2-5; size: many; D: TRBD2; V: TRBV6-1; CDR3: CASREGLAVETQYF; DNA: TGTGCCAGCAGAGAGGGCCTAGCGGTGGAGACCCAGTACTTC
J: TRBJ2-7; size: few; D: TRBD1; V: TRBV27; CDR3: CASREWTGGSYEQYF; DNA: TGTGCCAGCAGGGAATGGACAGGGGGTTCCTACGAGCAGTACTTC
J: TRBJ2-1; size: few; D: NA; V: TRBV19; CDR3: CASSRQSSYNEQFF; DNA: TGTGCCAGTAGTAGGCAGAGCTCCTACAATGAGCAGTTCTTC
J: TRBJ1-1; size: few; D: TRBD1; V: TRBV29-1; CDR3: CSVKFWGIPGQAPNTEAFF; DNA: TGCAGCGTCAAGTTTTGGGGGATTCCTGGACAGGCTCCAAACACTGAAGCTTTCTTT
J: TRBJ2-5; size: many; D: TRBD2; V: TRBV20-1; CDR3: CSGKASGSSETQYF; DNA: TGCAGTGGAAAGGCTAGCGGGAGTAGTGAGACCCAGTACTTC
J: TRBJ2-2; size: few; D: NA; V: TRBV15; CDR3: CATSKSTGDTGELFF; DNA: TGTGCCACCAGCAAATCCACGGGGGATACCGGGGAGCTGTTTTTT
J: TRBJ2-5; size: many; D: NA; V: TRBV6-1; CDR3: CASSNRGETQYF; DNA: TGTGCCAGCAGTAATCGGGGCGAGACCCAGTACTTC
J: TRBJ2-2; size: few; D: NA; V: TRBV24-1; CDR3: CATSDDTPGELFF; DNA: TGTGCCACCAGTGATGACACCCCCGGGGAGCTGTTTTTT
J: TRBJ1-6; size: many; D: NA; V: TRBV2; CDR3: CASSDQGMHSPLHF; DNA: TGTGCCAGCAGTGACCAGGGGATGCACTCACCCCTCCACTTT
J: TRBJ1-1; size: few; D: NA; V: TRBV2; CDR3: CASSRLFSHEAFF; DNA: TGTGCCAGCAGTCGCTTGTTTAGTCATGAAGCTTTCTTT
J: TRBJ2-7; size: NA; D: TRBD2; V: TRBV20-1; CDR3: CSASVAGVPYEQYF; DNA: TGCAGTGCTAGTGTAGCGGGAGTTCCCTACGAGCAGTACTTC
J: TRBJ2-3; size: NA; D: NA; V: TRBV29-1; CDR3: CSVEAAGDTQYF; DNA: TGCAGCGTTGAAGCGGCAGGGGATACGCAGTATTTT
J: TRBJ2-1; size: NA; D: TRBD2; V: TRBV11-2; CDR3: CASSSRGGTSGILIDEQFF; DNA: TGTGCCAGCAGCTCCCGGGGGGGGACTAGCGGGATCCTTATCGATGAGCAGTTCTTC
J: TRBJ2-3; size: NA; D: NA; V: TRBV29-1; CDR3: CSVFGRAADTQYF; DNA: TGCAGCGTCTTCGGGCGGGCTGCAGATACGCAGTATTTT
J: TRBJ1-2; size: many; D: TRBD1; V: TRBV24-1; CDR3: CATSETGSLYGYTF; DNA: TGTGCCACCAGTGAGACAGGGTCCTTATATGGCTACACCTTC
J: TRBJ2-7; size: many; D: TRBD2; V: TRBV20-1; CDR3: CSARGDYSEEQYF; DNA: TGCAGTGCCCGGGGGGACTACTCGGAGGAGCAGTACTTC
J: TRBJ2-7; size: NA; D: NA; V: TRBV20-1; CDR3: CSASRTANYEQYF; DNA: TGCAGTGCTAGTCGGACAGCGAATTACGAGCAGTACTTC
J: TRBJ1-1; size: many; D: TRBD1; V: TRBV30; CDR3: CAWNSQGANEAFF; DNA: TGTGCCTGGAATAGTCAGGGGGCGAATGAAGCTTTCTTT
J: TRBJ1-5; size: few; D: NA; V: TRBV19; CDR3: CASSRTGPSNQPQHF; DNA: TGTGCCAGTAGCCGTACAGGGCCCTCAAATCAGCCCCAGCATTTT
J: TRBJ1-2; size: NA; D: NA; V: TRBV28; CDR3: CASSLLTEYGYTF; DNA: TGTGCCAGCAGTTTATTAACGGAATATGGCTACACCTTC
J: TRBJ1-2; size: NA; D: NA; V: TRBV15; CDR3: CATSREVGFYDGYTF; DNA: TGTGCCACCAGCAGAGAAGTCGGGTTTTACGATGGCTACACCTTC
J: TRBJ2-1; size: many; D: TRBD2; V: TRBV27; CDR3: CASSSASGSWAEQFF; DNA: TGTGCCAGCAGTTCCGCTAGCGGGAGCTGGGCTGAGCAGTTCTTC
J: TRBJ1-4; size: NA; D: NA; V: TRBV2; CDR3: CASSEMSGEKLFF; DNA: TGTGCCAGCAGTGAAATGAGTGGGGAAAAACTGTTTTTT
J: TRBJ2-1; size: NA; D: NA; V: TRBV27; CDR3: CASSLSGRPGNEQFF; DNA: TGTGCCAGCAGTTTATCAGGGAGGCCAGGCAATGAGCAGTTCTTC
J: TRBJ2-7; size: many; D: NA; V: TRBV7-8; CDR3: CASSLSVAGYEQYF; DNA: TGTGCCAGCAGCTTATCGGTGGCGGGGTACGAGCAGTACTTC
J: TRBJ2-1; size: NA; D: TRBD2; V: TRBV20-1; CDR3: CSARDSVPAGDWNEQFF; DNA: TGCAGTGCTAGAGATTCGGTTCCGGCGGGAGACTGGAATGAGCAGTTCTTC
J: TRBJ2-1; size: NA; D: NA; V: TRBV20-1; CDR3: CSASNTGSGEHFF; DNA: TGCAGTGCTAGTAACACAGGTTCGGGAGAGCATTTCTTC
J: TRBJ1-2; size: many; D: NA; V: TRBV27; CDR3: CASSSRASNYGYTF; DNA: TGTGCCAGCAGTTCCAGGGCCTCTAACTATGGCTACACCTTC
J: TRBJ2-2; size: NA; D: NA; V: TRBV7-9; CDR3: CASSLKVNRELFF; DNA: TGTGCCAGCAGCTTGAAGGTGAACAGGGAGCTGTTTTTT
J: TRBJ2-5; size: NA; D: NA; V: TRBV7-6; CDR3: CASSPWGTAGSGETQYF; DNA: TGTGCCAGCAGCCCCTGGGGGACCGCGGGGTCCGGGGAGACCCAGTACTTC
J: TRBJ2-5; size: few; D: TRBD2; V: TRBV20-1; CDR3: CSARDLGVAGVQETQYF; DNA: TGCAGTGCTAGAGATCTCGGGGTAGCGGGAGTTCAAGAGACCCAGTACTTC
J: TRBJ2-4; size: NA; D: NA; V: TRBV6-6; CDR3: CASSYSKGVDIQYF; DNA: TGTGCCAGCAGTTACTCCAAAGGTGTGGACATTCAGTACTTC
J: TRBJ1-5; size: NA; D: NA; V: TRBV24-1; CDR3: CATSDRDTGNQPQHF; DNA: TGTGCCACCAGTGACCGGGACACAGGCAATCAGCCCCAGCATTTT
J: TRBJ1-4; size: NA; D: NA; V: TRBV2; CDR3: CASSGFGRTNEKLFF; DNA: TGTGCCAGCAGTGGGTTCGGTAGAACTAATGAAAAACTGTTTTTT
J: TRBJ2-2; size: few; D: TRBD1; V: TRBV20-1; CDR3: CSAGRDSFTGELFF; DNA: TGCAGTGCTGGCCGGGACAGTTTCACCGGGGAGCTGTTTTTT
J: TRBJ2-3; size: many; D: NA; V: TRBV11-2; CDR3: CASSLWASLDTQYF; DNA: TGTGCCAGCAGCTTATGGGCCTCGCTGGATACGCAGTATTTT
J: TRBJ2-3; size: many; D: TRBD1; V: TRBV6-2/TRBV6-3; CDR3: CASSYRQGDTQYF; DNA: TGTGCCAGCAGTTACCGACAGGGCGATACGCAGTATTTT
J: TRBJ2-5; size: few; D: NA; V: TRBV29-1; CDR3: CSVQLGETQYF; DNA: TGCAGCGTTCAACTTGGGGAGACCCAGTACTTC
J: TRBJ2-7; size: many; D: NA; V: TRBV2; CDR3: CASSLGFGSSYEQYF; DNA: TGTGCCAGCAGTCTGGGATTTGGCTCCAGCTACGAGCAGTACTTC
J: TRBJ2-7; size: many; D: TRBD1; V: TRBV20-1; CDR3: CSALPTGFYEQYF; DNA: TGCAGTGCCTTACCGACAGGGTTCTACGAGCAGTACTTC
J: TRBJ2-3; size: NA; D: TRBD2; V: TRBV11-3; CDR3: CASSPRGGRFTDTQYF; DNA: TGTGCCAGCAGCCCCCGGGGGGGCCGATTCACAGATACGCAGTATTTT
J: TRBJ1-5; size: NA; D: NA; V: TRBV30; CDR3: CAWKGGGNSNQPQHF; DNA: TGTGCCTGGAAGGGGGGGGGAAATAGCAATCAGCCCCAGCATTTT
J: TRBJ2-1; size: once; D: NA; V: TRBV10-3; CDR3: CAISGRYNEQFF; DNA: TGTGCCATCAGTGGACGGTACAATGAGCAGTTCTTC